The 4 T cell receptor beta chains listed next were all sequenced from one sample in a study of T cell repertoires in cytomegalovirus infection. TCRdb passed the reads through MiXCR, listing each CDR3 protein once. The sample lists some 700,000 distinct CDR3 sequences, roughly 36% occurring once. Material for sequencing was PBMCs. These receptors all stem from a human donor in good health (CMV status not recorded). Some clones in this sample may be carry-over from other donors' samples.

The chain links TRBV6-1 to TRBJ2-7, with 8 bases fitting TRBD1. Per germline, CDR1 MNHNS and CDR2 SASEGT. The trim removed 2 bases at V and 0 bases at J, leaving 6 bases unmatched. The CDR3 runs to 16 residues. CDR3 nucleotides: TGTGCCAGCAGTGAAAGTCCCGACAGGGGCTCCTACGAGCAGTACTTC. Amino acids: CASSESPDRGSYEQYF.

Points on this clonotype: Germline and junction disagree at one end, which may indicate a read error. J is TRBJ1-1 and V is TRBV6-2 or TRBV6-3, with D possibly TRBD1 on 6 matching bases. CDR1 is MNHEY, CDR2 SVGEGT, per germline. The length of the CDR3 is 13 residues. This CDR3 is CSSSRNRVTEAFF. The CDR3 DNA is TGTTCCAGCAGTCGTAACAGGGTTACTGAAGCTTTCTTT.

This sequence joins TRBV7-8 and TRBJ2-1, with a possible D match to TRBD2 (7 bases). CDR1 SGHVS and CDR2 FQNEAQ come from the germline V gene. The ends were cut back, 4 bases at V and 2 bases at J, with 15 bases in the middle. This CDR3 contains 16 residues. The CDR3 sequence is CASSSSWGGPYNEQFF. CDR3 DNA sequence: TGTGCCAGCAGCTCCTCCTGGGGGGGGCCCTACAATGAGCAGTTCTTC.

This clonotype was seen ten or more times. The chain joins TRBV7-2 to TRBJ2-5; 9 positions match TRBD1. CDR1 is SGHTA and CDR2 is FQGNSA in the germline V gene. The length of the CDR3 is 16 residues. The V segment lost 1 base and the J segment 5 bases; nucleotides outside the gene matches: 8. CDR3 sequence: CASSLVAGQGMETQYF. The CDR3 bases are TGTGCCAGCAGCTTAGTCGCGGGACAGGGTATGGAGACCCAGTACTTC.